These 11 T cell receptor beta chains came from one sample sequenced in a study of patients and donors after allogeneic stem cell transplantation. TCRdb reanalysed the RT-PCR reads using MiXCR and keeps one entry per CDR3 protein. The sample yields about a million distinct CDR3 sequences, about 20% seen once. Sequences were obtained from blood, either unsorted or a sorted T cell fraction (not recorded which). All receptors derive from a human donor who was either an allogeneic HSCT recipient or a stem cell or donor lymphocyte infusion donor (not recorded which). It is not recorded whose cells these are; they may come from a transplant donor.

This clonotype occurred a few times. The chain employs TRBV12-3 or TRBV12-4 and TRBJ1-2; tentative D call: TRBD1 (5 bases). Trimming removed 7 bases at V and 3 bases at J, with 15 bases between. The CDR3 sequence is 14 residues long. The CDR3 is CASTPGTQDYGYTF. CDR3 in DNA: TGTGCCAGCACTCCAGGGACTCAAGACTATGGCTACACCTTC.

CDR3 DNA sequence: TGTGCCAGTAGCAACCGGGCCGGCCCGAACACTGAAGCTTTCTTT. This codes for CASSNRAGPNTEAFF. This chain links TRBV19 with TRBJ1-1; D remains ambiguous. The V end was cut by 6 bases, the J end by 1 base, with 15 bases between. Germline V gives CDR1 LNHDA, CDR2 SQIVND (reference sequence). The CDR3 covers 15 residues.

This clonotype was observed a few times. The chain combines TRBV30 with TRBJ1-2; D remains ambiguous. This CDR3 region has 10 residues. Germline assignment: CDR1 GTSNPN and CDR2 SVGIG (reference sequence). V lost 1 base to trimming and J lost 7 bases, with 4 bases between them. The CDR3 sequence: CAWSEGGYTF. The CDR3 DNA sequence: TGTGCCTGGAGTGAGGGTGGCTACACCTTC.

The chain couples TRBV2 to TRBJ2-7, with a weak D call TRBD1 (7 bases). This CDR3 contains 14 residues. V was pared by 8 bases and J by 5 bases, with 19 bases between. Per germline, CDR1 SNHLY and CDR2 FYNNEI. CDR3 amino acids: CASLSLGGQDEQYF. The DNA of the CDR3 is TGTGCCAGCCTCAGCCTGGGAGGACAGGACGAGCAGTACTTC.

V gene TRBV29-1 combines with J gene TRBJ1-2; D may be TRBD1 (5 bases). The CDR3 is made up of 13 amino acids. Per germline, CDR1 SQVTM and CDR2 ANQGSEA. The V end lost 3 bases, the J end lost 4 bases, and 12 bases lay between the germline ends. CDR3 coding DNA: TGCAGCGTTGACGGCGGGGGAGGCTATGGCTACACCTTC. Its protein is CSVDGGGGYGYTF. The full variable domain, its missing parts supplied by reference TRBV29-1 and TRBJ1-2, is SAVISQKPSRDICQRGTSLTIQCQVDSQVTMMFWYRQQPGQSLTLIATANQGSEATYESGFVIDKFPISRPNLTFSTLTVSNMSPEDSSIYLCSVDGGGGYGYTFGSGTRLTVV.

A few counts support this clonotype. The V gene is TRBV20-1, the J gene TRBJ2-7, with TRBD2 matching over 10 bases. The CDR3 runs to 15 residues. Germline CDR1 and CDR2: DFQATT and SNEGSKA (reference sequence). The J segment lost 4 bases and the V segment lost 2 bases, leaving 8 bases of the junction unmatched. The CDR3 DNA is TGCAGTGCTAGACCCTCCATGGGACTAGCGTACGAGCAGTACTTC. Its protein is CSARPSMGLAYEQYF.

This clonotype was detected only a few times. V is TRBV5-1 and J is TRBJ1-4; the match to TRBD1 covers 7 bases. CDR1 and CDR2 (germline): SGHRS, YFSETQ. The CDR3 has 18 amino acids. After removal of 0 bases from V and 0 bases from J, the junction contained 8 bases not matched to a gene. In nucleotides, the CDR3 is TGCGCCAGCAGCTTGGACGCAGGGGGACATGCAACTAATGAAAAACTGTTTTTT. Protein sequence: CASSLDAGGHATNEKLFF.

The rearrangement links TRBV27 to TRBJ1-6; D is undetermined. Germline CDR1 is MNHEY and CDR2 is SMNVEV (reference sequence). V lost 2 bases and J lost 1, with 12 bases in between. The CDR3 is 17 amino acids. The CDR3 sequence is CASSLGARGSYNSPLHF. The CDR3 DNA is TGTGCCAGCAGTTTAGGAGCCCGGGGATCCTATAATTCACCCCTCCACTTT.

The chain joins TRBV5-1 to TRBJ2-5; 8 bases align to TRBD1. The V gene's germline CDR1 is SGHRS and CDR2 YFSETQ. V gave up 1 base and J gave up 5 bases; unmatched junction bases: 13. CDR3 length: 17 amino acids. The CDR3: CASSLTPGQGSRETQYF. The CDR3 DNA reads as TGCGCCAGCAGCTTGACCCCTGGACAGGGAAGTAGGGAGACCCAGTACTTC.

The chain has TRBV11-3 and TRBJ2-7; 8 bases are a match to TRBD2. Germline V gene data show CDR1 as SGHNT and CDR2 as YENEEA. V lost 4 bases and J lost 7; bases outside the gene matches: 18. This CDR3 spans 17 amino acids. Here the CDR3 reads CASSSRWVLAGGEEQYF. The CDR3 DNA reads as TGTGCCAGCAGCTCGCGTTGGGTATTGGCGGGGGGAGAGGAGCAGTACTTC.

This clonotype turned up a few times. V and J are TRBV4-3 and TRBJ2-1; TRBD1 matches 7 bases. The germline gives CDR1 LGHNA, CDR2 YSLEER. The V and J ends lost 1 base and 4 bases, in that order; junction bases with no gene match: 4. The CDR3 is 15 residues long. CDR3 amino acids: CASSQGGTAYNEQFF. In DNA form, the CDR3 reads TGCGCCAGCAGCCAAGGGGGGACAGCATACAATGAGCAGTTCTTC.